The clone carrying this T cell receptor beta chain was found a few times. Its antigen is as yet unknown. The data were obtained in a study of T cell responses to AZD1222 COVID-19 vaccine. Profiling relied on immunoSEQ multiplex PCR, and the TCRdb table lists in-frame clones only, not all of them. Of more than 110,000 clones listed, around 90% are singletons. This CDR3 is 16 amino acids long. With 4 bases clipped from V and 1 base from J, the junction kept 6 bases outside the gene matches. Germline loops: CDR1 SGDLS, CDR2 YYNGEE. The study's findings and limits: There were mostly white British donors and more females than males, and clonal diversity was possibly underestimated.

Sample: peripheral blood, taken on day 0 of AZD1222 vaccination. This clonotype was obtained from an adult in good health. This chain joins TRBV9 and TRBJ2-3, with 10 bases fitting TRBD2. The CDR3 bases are TGTGCCAGCAGCCCCCGTCTAGCGGGGGGCACAGATACGCAGTATTTT. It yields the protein CASSPRLAGGTDTQYF.